What follows are 15 T cell receptor beta chains derived from one specimen sequenced in a study of blood T cell repertoires in COVID-19. Measured with immunoSEQ multiplex PCR; TCRdb has only the in-frame clones, and not every one. The sample records 250,000 to 350,000 clones, 88% being singletons. Specimen: PBMCs or T cells enriched from blood (not recorded which). The receptors here all came from a woman aged 60-75 years in a cohort exposed to, infected with or recovered from COVID-19 (not recorded which).

This sequence joins TRBV7-9 and TRBJ2-3, with D possibly being TRBD2 (5 bases). Trimming took off 6 bases at V and 2 bases at J, with 15 bases between the two ends. CDR3 length: 15 residues. Per the germline V gene, CDR1 is SEHNR and CDR2 is FQNEAQ (reference sequence). The CDR3 sequence: CASSKGGRDTDTQYF. CDR3 in DNA: TGTGCCAGCAGTAAAGGAGGCCGGGACACAGATACGCAGTATTTT.

The chain joins TRBV10-1 to TRBJ2-3; 10 nucleotides line up with TRBD2. The V gene end was trimmed by 5 bases and the J gene end by 4 bases; junction bases not matched to a gene: 3. This CDR3 is built from 14 residues. Germline V CDR1 and CDR2: WNHNN, SYGVQD (reference sequence). In DNA, the CDR3 is TGCGCCAGCAGTCCTAGCGGGAGATCAGATACGCAGTATTTT. This sequence encodes CASSPSGRSDTQYF.

This chain joins TRBV28 and TRBJ1-2; TRBD1 is a possible D gene (6 bases). V lost 4 bases and J 3 bases, leaving 12 bases between the germline ends. The CDR3 spans 14 residues. Germline CDR1 is MDHEN and CDR2 is SYDVKM. CDR3 region: CASSSRGAYYGYTF. Here the CDR3 DNA reads TGTGCCAGCAGTTCTCGGGGGGCATACTATGGCTACACCTTC.

The chain links TRBV18 to TRBJ1-5; 7 bases match TRBD1. Trimming at V came to 3 bases and at J to 6 bases, leaving 14 bases not matched to a gene. Per germline, CDR1 KGHSH and CDR2 LQKENI. The CDR3 sequence is 17 residues long. The CDR3 region has the DNA TGTGCCAGCTCACCTTACCCCACACAGGGGTTGGGTCAGCCCCAGCATTTT. Protein: CASSPYPTQGLGQPQHF. Combining the CDR3 with reference TRBV18 and TRBJ1-5 gives the whole variable domain NAGVMQNPRHLVRRRGQEARLRCSPMKGHSHVYWYRQLPEEGLKFMVYLQKENIIDESGMPKERFSAEFPKEGPSILRIQQVVRGDSAAYFCASSPYPTQGLGQPQHFGDGTRLSIL.

This clone was seen a single time. This sequence joins TRBV9 and TRBJ2-7; 14 nucleotides match TRBD2. The CDR3 covers 17 residues. Germline V gene sequence: CDR1 SGDLS, CDR2 YYNGEE. J was trimmed by 6 bases and V by 3 bases; bases with no gene match: 11. The CDR3 DNA follows: TGTGCCAGCAGCGCTTCGACTAGCGGGAGGGCCCGGGGCGAGCAGTACTTC. Amino acids: CASSASTSGRARGEQYF.

The V and J genes are TRBV9 and TRBJ1-6, with 7 bases identical to TRBD1. J lost 7 bases, V lost 0 bases, and 7 bases had no gene match. The CDR3 contains 16 residues. The V gene's germline CDR1 is SGDLS and CDR2 YYNGEE. Here the CDR3 reads CASSVGGGAWNSPLHF. Here the CDR3 DNA reads TGTGCCAGCAGCGTAGGAGGGGGCGCATGGAATTCACCCCTCCACTTT.

CDR3 DNA sequence: TGCAGTGCTAGTCTGGGCCAGGTCACTGAAGCTTTCTTT. It encodes CSASLGQVTEAFF. This sequence joins TRBV20-1 and TRBJ1-1; no firm D call. CDR3 length: 13 amino acids. Trimming removed 3 bases at V and 4 bases at J, with 12 bases between. The germline CDR1 and CDR2 sequences are DFQATT and SNEGSKA (reference sequence).

The chain uses TRBV4-2 and TRBJ2-3; 12 bases fit TRBD2. J gave up 1 base and V 3 bases, and 2 bases lay outside the gene matches. CDR1 and CDR2 (germline): LGHNA, YNFKEQ. The CDR3 runs to 16 residues. CDR3 nucleotide sequence: TGTGCCAGCAGCCAGACTAGCGGGAGAGGCACAGATACGCAGTATTTT. Translating gives CASSQTSGRGTDTQYF.

In the case of this clone: Other DNA sequences in this sample translate to the same CDR3. CDR3 in amino acids: CASSLTGGDQPQHF. CDR3 coding DNA: TGTGCCAGCAGCCTGACAGGGGGCGATCAGCCCCAGCATTTT. This rearrangement joins TRBV27 to TRBJ1-5, with TRBD1 matching 10 bases. Germline V lookup: CDR1 MNHEY, CDR2 SMNVEV (reference sequence). V was pared by 6 bases and J by 5 bases, with 4 bases of the junction left unmatched. CDR3 length: 14 amino acids.

This clone was seen a single time. V usage is TRBV3-1 (or the pseudogene TRBV3-2) and J usage is TRBJ2-2; 10 bases map to TRBD2. The CDR3 length is 16 residues. The ends lost 6 bases at V and 2 bases at J; junction bases unmatched: 6. From germline, CDR1 is LGHDT and CDR2 YNNKEL (reference sequence). The CDR3 DNA is TGTGCCAGCAGGGTGACTAGCGGGCAAAACACCGGGGAGCTGTTTTTT. Translating gives CASRVTSGQNTGELFF.

The chain combines TRBV27 with TRBJ1-5; TRBD1 agrees at 7 bases. This CDR3 region has 14 residues. V was clipped by 4 bases and J by 3 bases; unmatched bases: 3. Germline V lookup: CDR1 MNHEY, CDR2 SMNVEV (reference sequence). The CDR3 here is CASSSDRLNQPQHF. CDR3 nucleotides: TGTGCCAGCAGTTCGGACAGGCTCAATCAGCCCCAGCATTTT.

This rearrangement joins TRBV5-1 to TRBJ2-1, with 9 positions matching TRBD2. In germline, CDR1 is SGHRS, CDR2 YFSETQ. The CDR3 is made up of 17 amino acids. V lost 3 bases to trimming and J lost 0 bases; unmatched junction nucleotides: 7. The CDR3 here is CASSSGLAVTSYNEQFF. CDR3 DNA sequence: TGCGCCAGCAGCTCGGGACTAGCTGTAACCTCCTACAATGAGCAGTTCTTC.

The J gene is TRBJ1-3, the V gene TRBV4-1; 7 bases are shared with TRBD1. The CDR3 is 15 residues long. V was pared by 4 bases and J by 0 bases, with 3 bases of the junction left unmatched. The germline V gene has CDR1 MGHRA and CDR2 YSYEKL. As DNA, the CDR3 is TGCGCCAGCAGCCGGGGACAGAACTCTGGAAACACCATATATTTT. Amino acid sequence: CASSRGQNSGNTIYF.

The chain has TRBV11-2 and TRBJ2-3; TRBD2 might be the D (6 bases). The V end was cut by 1 base, the J end by 0 bases, with 20 bases between. In germline, CDR1 is SGHAT, CDR2 FQNNGV. The CDR3 covers 19 residues. The CDR3 here is CASSLGSSDTYSSTDTQYF. CDR3 DNA sequence: TGTGCCAGCAGCTTAGGGTCTAGCGATACCTACTCTAGCACAGATACGCAGTATTTT.

The rearrangement joins TRBV6-5 to TRBJ2-1, with 9 bases matching TRBD2. The V gene end was trimmed by 2 bases and the J gene end by 9 bases; junction bases not matched to a gene: 11. The CDR3 has 16 residues. Germline values: CDR1 MNHEY, CDR2 SVGAGI. CDR3 protein: CASSYPTAGGPGEQFF. CDR3 sequence (DNA): TGTGCCAGCAGTTACCCGACGGCGGGAGGGCCTGGTGAGCAGTTCTTC.